This is a list of T cell receptor beta chains from one sample in a study of T-cell memory formation after mild COVID-19. TCRdb reanalysed the 5' RACE reads using MiXCR and keeps one entry per CDR3 protein. Of about 340,000 distinct CDR3 sequences listed, around 15% are singletons. The sequenced sample consisted of PBMCs or a T cell subset sorted from them (not recorded which). The receptors here all came from a man aged 18 to 29 who had mild COVID-19 (a few samples of this study predate the infection). Cell type and time point are not known. Each CDR3 is given with its conserved first and last residue. Each record gives: CDR3 length, D gene, J gene, clone size, V gene, CDR3 DNA, CDR3 protein. The D gene is left open where the match is weak. Clone sizes are given selectively: once, few, many, or a class where the clone is expanded.

len: 16; d_gene: TRBD2; j_gene: TRBJ2-7; abundance: .; v_gene: TRBV7-6; CDR3nt: TGTGCCAGCAGCTTAGGTCGGGAGGACTATCCTAAGGAGCAGTACTTC; CDR3aa: CASSLGREDYPKEQYF
len: 14; d_gene: TRBD1; j_gene: TRBJ1-1; abundance: .; v_gene: TRBV4-2; CDR3nt: TGTGCCAGCAGCCAAGAGGACAGGGCCACTGAAGCTTTCTTT; CDR3aa: CASSQEDRATEAFF
len: 16; d_gene: .; j_gene: TRBJ1-6; abundance: many; v_gene: TRBV7-6; CDR3nt: TGTGCCAGCAGCTTAGGAAACCGGGCCCTAAATTCACCCCTCCACTTT; CDR3aa: CASSLGNRALNSPLHF
len: 15; d_gene: TRBD2; j_gene: TRBJ2-1; abundance: .; v_gene: TRBV6-5; CDR3nt: TGTGCCAGCAGAGATAGCGGGGGTACTTACAATGAGCAGTTCTTC; CDR3aa: CASRDSGGTYNEQFF
len: 13; d_gene: .; j_gene: TRBJ2-7; abundance: few; v_gene: TRBV4-3; CDR3nt: TGCGCCAGCAGCCAAGATTACGCCTACGAGCAGTACTTC; CDR3aa: CASSQDYAYEQYF
len: 17; d_gene: TRBD1; j_gene: TRBJ2-7; abundance: .; v_gene: TRBV19; CDR3nt: TGTGCCAGTAGGATAACATTAACCGGGACAGGGGGCGACGAGCAGTACTTC; CDR3aa: CASRITLTGTGGDEQYF
len: 11; d_gene: .; j_gene: TRBJ2-3; abundance: many; v_gene: TRBV15; CDR3nt: TGTGCCACCGACCACGAGGATACGCAGTATTTT; CDR3aa: CATDHEDTQYF
len: 17; d_gene: TRBD1; j_gene: TRBJ1-4; abundance: .; v_gene: TRBV6-5; CDR3nt: TGTGCCAGCAGTTACTCCAGGACAGGGGCCCGGAATGAAAAACTGTTTTTT; CDR3aa: CASSYSRTGARNEKLFF
len: 11; d_gene: TRBD1; j_gene: TRBJ2-3; abundance: .; v_gene: TRBV5-1; CDR3nt: TGCGCCAGCAGCTTCAGGGGGCGAGCAAATTTT; CDR3aa: CASSFRGRANF
len: 15; d_gene: .; j_gene: TRBJ2-3; abundance: few; v_gene: TRBV10-3; CDR3nt: TGTGCCATCATGTCGTCCGGGATTAAGGCGGATACGCAGTATTTT; CDR3aa: CAIMSSGIKADTQYF
len: 16; d_gene: TRBD1; j_gene: TRBJ2-5; abundance: .; v_gene: TRBV5-1; CDR3nt: TGCGCCAGCAGCTTGGCCGGCACAGGGGGCTTGGAGACCCAGTACTTC; CDR3aa: CASSLAGTGGLETQYF
len: 19; d_gene: .; j_gene: TRBJ1-4; abundance: few; v_gene: TRBV28; CDR3nt: TGTGCCAGCAGTCCCCACCCGGGCCGACAGGAGCCAACTAATGAAAAACTGTTTTTT; CDR3aa: CASSPHPGRQEPTNEKLFF
len: 18; d_gene: .; j_gene: TRBJ1-2; abundance: few; v_gene: TRBV7-2; CDR3nt: TGTGCCAGCACCCAGGCGGAGGGGCCGGCGCGTCGATCCTATGGCTACACCTTC; CDR3aa: CASTQAEGPARRSYGYTF
len: 14; d_gene: .; j_gene: TRBJ1-5; abundance: .; v_gene: TRBV10-3; CDR3nt: TGTGCCATCAGTGCGGACAGTAGCAATCAGCCCCAGCATTTT; CDR3aa: CAISADSSNQPQHF
len: 14; d_gene: TRBD2; j_gene: TRBJ2-3; abundance: .; v_gene: TRBV29-1; CDR3nt: TGCAGCGTTGAACTAGCGGGGGCTCCGGATACGCAGTATTTT; CDR3aa: CSVELAGAPDTQYF
len: 13; d_gene: .; j_gene: TRBJ1-2; abundance: .; v_gene: TRBV24-1; CDR3nt: TGTGCCACCAGTGACAATCCAGGGCGAGGCTACACCTTC; CDR3aa: CATSDNPGRGYTF
len: 12; d_gene: .; j_gene: TRBJ2-6; abundance: few; v_gene: TRBV9; CDR3nt: TGTGCCAGCAGTCACGGGACCAACGTCCTGACTTTC; CDR3aa: CASSHGTNVLTF
len: 16; d_gene: .; j_gene: TRBJ1-1; abundance: .; v_gene: TRBV27; CDR3nt: TGTGCCAGCAGTTCAATGGGTGGTTTCTCGTACACTGAAGCTTTCTTT; CDR3aa: CASSSMGGFSYTEAFF
len: 13; d_gene: .; j_gene: TRBJ2-5; abundance: few; v_gene: TRBV28; CDR3nt: TGTGCCAGCAGTTTCCAAATCCGAGAGACCCAGTACTTC; CDR3aa: CASSFQIRETQYF
len: 13; d_gene: .; j_gene: TRBJ2-7; abundance: .; v_gene: TRBV6-2/TRBV6-3; CDR3nt: TGTGCCAGCAGGGGAACAGGGTTCTACGAGCAGTACTTC; CDR3aa: CASRGTGFYEQYF
len: 15; d_gene: TRBD1; j_gene: TRBJ2-7; abundance: .; v_gene: TRBV4-2; CDR3nt: TGTGCCAGCAGCCCCGAAGGACAGGGCCTAGGGGAGCAGTACTTC; CDR3aa: CASSPEGQGLGEQYF
len: 16; d_gene: .; j_gene: TRBJ2-7; abundance: few; v_gene: TRBV27; CDR3nt: TGTGCCAGCAGTCCCGACGAGCTCGGATTCGGCTACGAGCAGTACTTC; CDR3aa: CASSPDELGFGYEQYF
len: 12; d_gene: .; j_gene: TRBJ1-1; abundance: few; v_gene: TRBV6-2/TRBV6-3; CDR3nt: TGTGCCAGCTCTACCGTCTACACTGAAGCTTTCTTT; CDR3aa: CASSTVYTEAFF
len: 9; d_gene: .; j_gene: TRBJ2-7; abundance: few; v_gene: TRBV6-5; CDR3nt: TGTGCCAGCACAACAGAGCAGTACTTC; CDR3aa: CASTTEQYF
len: 12; d_gene: .; j_gene: TRBJ2-3; abundance: .; v_gene: TRBV28; CDR3nt: TGTGCCACAAATGTTTACACAGATACGCAGTATTTT; CDR3aa: CATNVYTDTQYF
len: 19; d_gene: TRBD1; j_gene: TRBJ2-2; abundance: .; v_gene: TRBV4-3; CDR3nt: TGCGCCAGCAGCCACAACCGGGACAGGGTGGACGTAAACACCGGGGAGCTGTTTTTT; CDR3aa: CASSHNRDRVDVNTGELFF
len: 13; d_gene: .; j_gene: TRBJ1-6; abundance: few; v_gene: TRBV4-3; CDR3nt: TGCGCCAGCACTCAGGGAGTAGATTCACCCCTCCACTTT; CDR3aa: CASTQGVDSPLHF
len: 14; d_gene: .; j_gene: TRBJ1-6; abundance: few; v_gene: TRBV6-2/TRBV6-3; CDR3nt: TGTGCCAGCAGTAAGGACAGAAACAATTCACCCCTCCACTTT; CDR3aa: CASSKDRNNSPLHF
len: 13; d_gene: .; j_gene: TRBJ2-7; abundance: few; v_gene: TRBV6-1; CDR3nt: TGTGCCAGCAGGGGGACGGTAGCCTACGAGCAGTACTTC; CDR3aa: CASRGTVAYEQYF
len: 15; d_gene: TRBD1; j_gene: TRBJ2-1; abundance: .; v_gene: TRBV4-3; CDR3nt: TGCGCCAGCAGCCTCGGGACAGGGGGGGACAATGAGCAGTTCTTC; CDR3aa: CASSLGTGGDNEQFF
len: 12; d_gene: .; j_gene: TRBJ2-2; abundance: few; v_gene: TRBV5-1; CDR3nt: TGCGCCAGCAGCTTGTCCGTCGGGGAGCTGTTTTTT; CDR3aa: CASSLSVGELFF
len: 18; d_gene: TRBD2; j_gene: TRBJ2-3; abundance: few; v_gene: TRBV18; CDR3nt: TGTGCCAGCTCACCGTTGGGGAGCGGGGGGTCCCGCACAGATACGCAGTATTTT; CDR3aa: CASSPLGSGGSRTDTQYF
len: 16; d_gene: TRBD2; j_gene: TRBJ2-7; abundance: .; v_gene: TRBV7-8; CDR3nt: TGTGCCAGCAGCTTAGCGCGGGCGGGGGGGCGATACGAGCAGTACTTC; CDR3aa: CASSLARAGGRYEQYF
len: 13; d_gene: .; j_gene: TRBJ1-1; abundance: .; v_gene: TRBV11-2; CDR3nt: TGTGCCAGCAGCTTAGACCAGATCCTAGAAGCTTTCTTT; CDR3aa: CASSLDQILEAFF
len: 15; d_gene: .; j_gene: TRBJ2-3; abundance: few; v_gene: TRBV7-3; CDR3nt: TGTGCCAGCAGCTTAGGCTTCGGAGAAGCAGATACGCAGTATTTT; CDR3aa: CASSLGFGEADTQYF
len: 12; d_gene: .; j_gene: TRBJ2-5; abundance: once; v_gene: TRBV12-3/TRBV12-4; CDR3nt: TGTGCCAGCAGCCCCGCTGAAGAGACCCAGTACTTC; CDR3aa: CASSPAEETQYF
len: 16; d_gene: .; j_gene: TRBJ2-3; abundance: .; v_gene: TRBV29-1; CDR3nt: TGCAGCGTCCGACCCGTGGTGGTATCTAGCACAGATACGCAGTATTTT; CDR3aa: CSVRPVVVSSTDTQYF
len: 14; d_gene: .; j_gene: TRBJ1-5; abundance: .; v_gene: TRBV6-2/TRBV6-3; CDR3nt: TGTGCCAGCAACCCCAGACCCACCAGTCAGCCCCAGCATTTT; CDR3aa: CASNPRPTSQPQHF
len: 16; d_gene: TRBD1; j_gene: TRBJ2-4; abundance: .; v_gene: TRBV20-1; CDR3nt: TGCAGTGCGGTTCGGGCAGGGGGCGGAACCAAAAACATTCAGTACTTC; CDR3aa: CSAVRAGGGTKNIQYF
len: 12; d_gene: TRBD2; j_gene: TRBJ2-1; abundance: many; v_gene: TRBV18; CDR3nt: TGTGCCAGCTCACCGCAGGGAGGGCAGCAGTTCTTC; CDR3aa: CASSPQGGQQFF
len: 16; d_gene: .; j_gene: TRBJ2-7; abundance: .; v_gene: TRBV2; CDR3nt: TGTGCCAGCTCCCCCTTCATAGACACTGGGGGATACGAGCAGTACTTC; CDR3aa: CASSPFIDTGGYEQYF
len: 14; d_gene: .; j_gene: TRBJ2-3; abundance: many; v_gene: TRBV4-1; CDR3nt: TGCGCCAGCAGCCACCAAGGGGGAACAGATACGCAGTATTTT; CDR3aa: CASSHQGGTDTQYF